Listed here are 24 T cell receptor beta chains from one sample, sequenced in a study of T cells in Graves' hyperthyroidism and ophthalmopathy. Using RNA transcripts as the source, TCR beta CDR3 regions were amplified. An initial round of RT-PCR targeting the TCR CDR3 relied on the HTBI primer set. Each CDR3 protein gets one entry after TCRdb re-called the multiplex PCR reads with MiXCR. The data contain about 720,000 distinct CDR3 sequences, around 20% of them singletons. Sample: blood. The receptors were gathered from a woman aged 50 to 60 with Graves' hyperthyroidism that later progressed to Graves' ophthalmopathy.

The sample holds a few counts of this clonotype. A much larger clone lies one base from this, so it may be a read error. The CDR3 end shows no conserved phenylalanine or tryptophan, and so a read error is likely. The V call is TRBV11-1, the J call TRBJ1-2; no definite D call. The CDR3 extends over 14 amino acids. V was clipped by 4 bases and J by 2 bases, with 11 bases between them. In germline, CDR1 is SGHAT, CDR2 FQDESV (reference sequence). The CDR3 sequence: CASSSFPENYGYTL. CDR3 coding DNA: TGTGCCAGCAGCTCTTTCCCAGAGAACTATGGCTACACCCTC.

The chain is built from TRBV19 and TRBJ1-5, with a tentative D call TRBD1 (5 bases). Germline V lookup: CDR1 LNHDA, CDR2 SQIVND (reference sequence). The ends were cut back, 6 bases at V and 3 bases at J, with 15 bases in the middle. The CDR3 length is 15 residues. CDR3 residues: CASRQNPGDNQPQHF. The CDR3 bases are TGTGCCAGTAGACAAAACCCGGGGGACAATCAGCCCCAGCATTTT.

This clonotype has only a few counts. The gene calls are TRBV7-8 and TRBJ1-2, with D possibly being TRBD1 (6 bases). Germline CDR1 and CDR2: SGHVS and FQNEAQ. V was clipped by 0 bases and J by 4 bases, with 12 bases between them. The CDR3 runs to 15 residues. The CDR3 loop is CASSLAGGDIYGYTF. The CDR3 nucleotides are TGTGCCAGCAGCTTAGCGGGGGGGGACATCTATGGCTACACCTTC.

This clonotype was detected once. The chain joins TRBV6-1 to TRBJ2-7; 7 nucleotides align to TRBD1. The CDR3 has 15 residues. Trimming took 10 bases from V and 2 from J; bases not matched to a gene: 14. Germline V gene lookup returns CDR1 MNHNS and CDR2 SASEGT. In DNA, the CDR3 is TGTGCCACCCGATCCGATGACAGGGCGACCTACGAGCAGTACTTC. The encoded protein is CATRSDDRATYEQYF.

This rearrangement joins TRBV20-1 to TRBJ2-2, with a tentative D call TRBD1 (5 bases). From germline, CDR1 is DFQATT and CDR2 SNEGSKA (reference sequence). The CDR3 runs to 15 residues. Trimming took off 6 bases at V and 2 bases at J, with 16 bases between the two ends. In DNA, the CDR3 is TGCAGTGCAAGGGGCAGGGCCACTAACACCGGGGAGCTGTTTTTT. Translating it yields CSARGRATNTGELFF.

The chain couples TRBV29-1 to TRBJ1-5; TRBD1 matches at 8 bases. Unmatched junction bases numbered 2, after V lost 4 bases and J lost 3 bases. Germline values: CDR1 SQVTM, CDR2 ANQGSEA. The CDR3 spans 13 residues. Written as DNA, the CDR3 is TGCAGCGTTGTACAGGGGGACAATCAGCCCCAGCATTTT. It encodes CSVVQGDNQPQHF.

A few counts support this clonotype. The rearrangement joins TRBV20-1 to TRBJ1-3; unclear D gene. Trimming took off 2 bases at V and 4 bases at J, with 6 bases between the two ends. The CDR3 has 12 amino acids. CDR1 and CDR2 (germline): DFQATT, SNEGSKA (reference sequence). The CDR3, as DNA: TGCAGTGCTAGATTGGGAGGAAACACCATATATTTT. Protein sequence: CSARLGGNTIYF.

This clonotype has just a few counts. The chain is built from TRBV11-2 and TRBJ1-3; D gene uncertain. Germline lookup yields CDR1 SGHAT and CDR2 FQNNGV. With 4 bases removed from V and 0 bases from J, the gap between germline ends came to 13 bases. The CDR3 length is 16 residues. As DNA, the CDR3 is TGTGCCAGCAGCTCCGGACCGGTCACCTCTGGAAACACCATATATTTT. Amino acids: CASSSGPVTSGNTIYF.

This clonotype has a count of ten or more. The V call is TRBV20-1, the J call TRBJ1-6; maybe TRBD1 (5 bases). The V end lost 4 bases, the J end lost 9 bases, and 13 bases lay between the germline ends. The CDR3 extends over 13 amino acids. CDR1 is DFQATT, CDR2 SNEGSKA, per germline (reference sequence). The CDR3: CSATGGVGSPLHF. CDR3 bases: TGCAGTGCTACCGGAGGGGTTGGTTCACCCCTCCACTTT.

This clonotype was observed many times. V usage is TRBV7-8 and J usage is TRBJ2-3; D gene unclear. Germline CDR1 reads SGHVS; CDR2 reads FQNEAQ. CDR3 size: 17 residues. Trimming removed 3 bases at V and 2 bases at J, with 18 bases between. CDR3 sequence: CASSFKVQIGFTDTQYF. The DNA of the CDR3 is TGTGCCAGCAGCTTCAAGGTCCAGATAGGATTCACAGATACGCAGTATTTT.

This chain connects TRBV7-6 to TRBJ1-6; 9 nucleotides align to TRBD1. Germline V CDR1 and CDR2: SGHVS, FNYEAQ. CDR3 length equals 15 residues. Trimming removed 3 bases from V and 6 bases from J; junction bases left unmatched: 3. The CDR3 region is CASSLDRGRNSPLHF. CDR3 nucleotides: TGTGCCAGCAGCTTGGACAGGGGACGTAATTCACCCCTCCACTTT.

This clonotype has a handful of counts. V is TRBV6-2 or TRBV6-3 and J is TRBJ1-1, with D possibly being TRBD1 (6 bases). This CDR3 spans 12 amino acids. CDR1 MNHEY and CDR2 SVGEGT come from the germline V gene. Between the trimmed V and J ends, which lost 7 bases and 11 bases, there was a span of 17 bases. The CDR3 loop is CASTYPGGAAFF. CDR3 DNA: TGTGCCAGCACCTACCCCGGGGGGGCGGCTTTCTTT.

This clonotype has just a few counts. This chain connects TRBV7-9 to TRBJ2-5; 7 bases are shared with TRBD2. The junction had 6 bases not matched to a gene; V was cut back by 6 bases and J by 5 bases. The CDR3 has 13 amino acids. CDR1 SEHNR and CDR2 FQNEAQ come from the germline V gene (reference sequence). This CDR3 reads CASRSGGGETQYF. DNA of the CDR3: TGTGCCAGCAGATCGGGGGGAGGCGAGACCCAGTACTTC. The variable domain in full, completed from reference TRBV7-9 and TRBJ2-5, reads DTGVSQNPRHKITKRGQNVTFRCDPISEHNRLYWYRQTLGQGPEFLTYFQNEAQLEKSRLLSDRFSAERPKGSFSTLEIQRTEQGDSAMYLCASRSGGGETQYFGPGTRLLVL.

This clonotype showed up many times. This sequence joins TRBV2 and TRBJ1-2; weak D call: TRBD1 (6 bases). In germline, CDR1 is SNHLY, CDR2 FYNNEI. The V end was cut by 7 bases, the J end by 7 bases, with 16 bases between. The CDR3 spans 13 residues. The CDR3 loop is CASKDPPGAGYTF. DNA for the CDR3: TGTGCCAGCAAGGATCCCCCAGGGGCTGGCTACACCTTC.

This clonotype was seen a handful of times. The chain has TRBV27 and TRBJ2-5, with 8 bases aligning to TRBD1. The CDR3 spans 13 residues. Germline trimming cut 10 bases from V and 4 bases from J; bases unmatched to any gene: 8. Germline V gene lookup returns CDR1 MNHEY and CDR2 SMNVEV (reference sequence). CDR3 protein: CATGIRGRETQYF. CDR3 bases: TGTGCCACCGGGATCAGGGGGCGAGAGACCCAGTACTTC.

In its sample, this clonotype was seen many times. CDR3: CASSWWRGTNEKLFF. In DNA, the CDR3 is TGTGCCAGCAGTTGGTGGAGGGGAACTAATGAAAAACTGTTTTTT. The gene calls are TRBV12-3 or TRBV12-4 and TRBJ1-4; TRBD1 is a possible D gene (5 bases). The CDR3 length is 15 residues. The V end was cut by 4 bases, the J end by 1 base, with 10 bases between.

This clonotype was counted at least ten times. V and J are TRBV18 and TRBJ2-7, with 10 nucleotides matching TRBD2. Per germline, CDR1 KGHSH and CDR2 LQKENI. V shed 5 bases and J 2 bases; nucleotides not matched to a gene: 6. This CDR3 has 15 amino acids. CDR3 sequence reads: CASSDPTSGTYEQYF. In DNA form, the CDR3 reads TGTGCCAGCTCAGACCCAACTAGCGGGACCTACGAGCAGTACTTC.

The V gene is TRBV29-1, the J gene TRBJ1-3; a possible D gene is TRBD1 (5 bases). Trimming stripped 7 bases from V and 7 bases from J, with 14 bases between. Germline V gives CDR1 SQVTM, CDR2 ANQGSEA. CDR3 length equals 12 residues. CDR3 region: CSAEGLGNTIYF. The DNA of the CDR3 is TGCAGCGCCGAGGGACTTGGGAACACCATATATTTT.

The chain is built from TRBV4-1 and TRBJ2-2, with D possibly being TRBD1 or TRBD2 (5 bases each). Germline V gene sequence: CDR1 MGHRA, CDR2 YSYEKL. The CDR3 contains 13 residues. V was clipped by 5 bases and J by 6 bases, with 10 bases between them. The CDR3 DNA reads TGCGCCAGCAGCGGACTGGGGGCCGGGGAGCTGTTTTTT. Its protein product is CASSGLGAGELFF.

The rearrangement uses TRBV25-1 and TRBJ2-5; TRBD1 matches at 9 bases. The V gene's germline CDR1 is MGHDK and CDR2 SYGVNS. Trimming removed 2 bases from V and 4 bases from J; junction bases left unmatched: 11. The CDR3 loop spans 17 amino acids. The CDR3 nucleotides read TGTGCCAGCAGTGAACTAGGACAGGGGCCCCAGGGAGAGACCCAGTACTTC. Its translation is CASSELGQGPQGETQYF.

This clonotype was found many times. The chain couples TRBV3-1 to TRBJ2-1; no reliable D call. This CDR3 spans 11 amino acids. Germline loops: CDR1 LGHDT, CDR2 YNNKEL (reference sequence). The V end was cut by 3 bases, the J end by 10 bases, with 7 bases between. CDR3 sequence: CASSQRREQFF. The CDR3 bases are TGTGCCAGCAGCCAGCGGAGAGAGCAGTTCTTC.

This clonotype showed up many times. The J gene is TRBJ2-3, the V gene TRBV20-1; TRBD1 aligns across 7 bases. The ends lost 6 bases at V and 0 bases at J; junction bases unmatched: 6. The length of the CDR3 is 14 residues. CDR1 is DFQATT, CDR2 SNEGSKA, per germline (reference sequence). DNA for the CDR3: TGCAGTGCAGACCGGGACAGAAGCACAGATACGCAGTATTTT. Residues: CSADRDRSTDTQYF.

With regard to this clonotype: A read error may be the cause here, since a much bigger clone is one base away. The conserved final phenylalanine or tryptophan is absent from the CDR3, which likely points to a read error. V is TRBV5-1 and J is TRBJ1-3; D unresolved. Germline V lookup: CDR1 SGHRS, CDR2 YFSETQ. The V end lost 0 bases, the J end lost 0 bases, and 10 bases lay between the germline ends. This CDR3 comprises 16 residues. The CDR3 DNA reads TGCGCCAGCAGCTTGGATACCGGCCGCTCTGGAAACACCATATATCTT. Protein: CASSLDTGRSGNTIYL.

This rearrangement joins TRBV6-1 to TRBJ1-2, with D tentatively TRBD1 (5 bases). This CDR3 has 13 residues. Germline V gene lookup returns CDR1 MNHNS and CDR2 SASEGT. Trimming took off 5 bases at V and 8 bases at J, with 15 bases between the two ends. The CDR3 reads CASSYQGERGYTF. CDR3 nucleotides: TGTGCCAGCAGTTATCAGGGAGAGAGGGGCTACACCTTC.